These T cell receptor beta chains were read from a single sample in a study of blood T cell repertoires in COVID-19. Clones were read by immunoSEQ multiplex PCR, and TCRdb kept only the in-frame ones, dropping some. The sample has approximately 250,000 clones, about nine tenths seen once; the top ten hold 0.95% to 1.5%. Sequences were obtained from PBMCs or T cells enriched from blood (not recorded which). The receptors originated from a woman aged 40-49 years with acute COVID-19. The CDR3 runs from the conserved cysteine through the conserved F or W. The D gene is left open where the match is weak. Clone size appears in some rows only: once, few, many, or a class for an expanded clone.

v_gene: TRBV30
j_gene: TRBJ1-1
d_gene: TRBD1
abundance: .
CDR3aa: CASNIRDRGQTEAFF
CDR3nt: TGTGCCTCGAACATCCGGGACAGGGGGCAAACTGAAGCTTTCTTT

v_gene: TRBV19
j_gene: TRBJ1-1
d_gene: .
abundance: .
CDR3aa: CASSIVQGTGAFF
CDR3nt: TGTGCCAGTAGTATTGTACAGGGTACTGGTGCTTTCTTT

v_gene: TRBV5-1
j_gene: TRBJ1-1
d_gene: .
abundance: .
CDR3aa: CATSVAENTEAFF
CDR3nt: TGCGCCACCTCGGTTGCTGAGAACACTGAAGCTTTCTTT

v_gene: TRBV24-1
j_gene: TRBJ2-1
d_gene: TRBD1
abundance: .
CDR3aa: CATSDWGQGLNEQFF
CDR3nt: TGTGCCACCAGTGATTGGGGACAGGGGCTCAATGAGCAGTTCTTC

v_gene: TRBV6-5
j_gene: TRBJ2-1
d_gene: TRBD2
abundance: .
CDR3aa: CASSILAGVMNEQFF
CDR3nt: TGTGCCAGCAGTATTCTAGCGGGAGTAATGAATGAGCAGTTCTTC

v_gene: TRBV6-5
j_gene: TRBJ1-5
d_gene: .
abundance: .
CDR3aa: CASSYGQGDQPQHF
CDR3nt: TGTGCCAGCAGTTACGGCCAGGGCGATCAGCCCCAGCATTTT

v_gene: TRBV5-1
j_gene: TRBJ1-3
d_gene: TRBD1
abundance: .
CDR3aa: CASSFTGAGNTIYF
CDR3nt: TGCGCCAGCAGCTTTACAGGGGCTGGAAACACCATATATTTT

v_gene: TRBV5-1
j_gene: TRBJ1-1
d_gene: TRBD1
abundance: .
CDR3aa: CASSLEVTGDEAFF
CDR3nt: TGCGCCAGCAGCTTGGAAGTGACAGGGGATGAAGCTTTCTTT

v_gene: TRBV3-1/TRBV3-2
j_gene: TRBJ2-3
d_gene: .
abundance: .
CDR3aa: CASSQTLAYTQYF
CDR3nt: TGTGCCAGCAGCCAAACTCTAGCATATACGCAGTATTTT

v_gene: TRBV6-2/TRBV6-3
j_gene: TRBJ2-1
d_gene: TRBD2
abundance: .
CDR3aa: CASSFIGTSGNEQFF
CDR3nt: TGTGCCAGCAGTTTCATCGGGACTAGCGGGAATGAGCAGTTCTTC

v_gene: TRBV20-1
j_gene: TRBJ2-1
d_gene: TRBD2
abundance: .
CDR3aa: CSASAGTSEFDEQFF
CDR3nt: TGCAGTGCTAGTGCCGGGACTAGCGAATTTGATGAGCAGTTCTTC

v_gene: TRBV2
j_gene: TRBJ1-5
d_gene: .
abundance: .
CDR3aa: CASSETTEWMGQPQHF
CDR3nt: TGTGCCAGCAGTGAAACGACAGAGTGGATGGGTCAGCCCCAGCATTTT

v_gene: TRBV6-2/TRBV6-3
j_gene: TRBJ1-3
d_gene: .
abundance: .
CDR3aa: CASSYGSSGNTIYF
CDR3nt: TGTGCCAGCAGTTATGGGAGCTCTGGAAACACCATATATTTT

v_gene: TRBV10-3
j_gene: TRBJ1-1
d_gene: .
abundance: .
CDR3aa: CAISAGAEAFF
CDR3nt: TGTGCCATCAGTGCGGGGGCTGAAGCTTTCTTT

v_gene: TRBV27
j_gene: TRBJ2-7
d_gene: .
abundance: once
CDR3aa: CASSFSHPYEQYF
CDR3nt: TGTGCCAGCAGTTTTAGTCATCCCTACGAGCAGTACTTC

v_gene: TRBV9
j_gene: TRBJ2-1
d_gene: .
abundance: .
CDR3aa: CASSLRGAGLNEQFF
CDR3nt: TGTGCCAGCAGCCTCAGAGGAGCGGGTCTAAATGAGCAGTTCTTC

v_gene: TRBV6-6
j_gene: TRBJ2-3
d_gene: .
abundance: once
CDR3aa: CASKLDGPTDTQYF
CDR3nt: TGTGCCAGCAAACTAGACGGTCCCACAGATACGCAGTATTTT

v_gene: TRBV19
j_gene: TRBJ1-3
d_gene: .
abundance: once
CDR3aa: CASMKGRDSSGNTIYF
CDR3nt: TGTGCCAGTATGAAGGGGAGGGATTCCTCTGGAAACACCATATATTTT

v_gene: TRBV28
j_gene: TRBJ1-2
d_gene: .
abundance: .
CDR3aa: CASSWADPDGYTF
CDR3nt: TGTGCCAGCAGTTGGGCTGACCCGGATGGCTACACCTTC

v_gene: TRBV11-3
j_gene: TRBJ2-1
d_gene: TRBD1
abundance: .
CDR3aa: CASSLTGASIYNEQFF
CDR3nt: TGTGCCAGCAGCTTGACAGGGGCTTCGATATACAATGAGCAGTTCTTC

v_gene: TRBV7-2
j_gene: TRBJ1-2
d_gene: TRBD1
abundance: .
CDR3aa: CASSLGPDRGLYGYTF
CDR3nt: TGTGCCAGCAGCTTAGGACCCGACAGGGGGCTCTATGGCTACACCTTC

v_gene: TRBV5-6
j_gene: TRBJ1-3
d_gene: .
abundance: .
CDR3aa: CASSLFQGLVGNTIYF
CDR3nt: TGTGCCAGCAGCTTGTTTCAGGGTCTGGTTGGAAACACCATATATTTT

v_gene: TRBV5-1
j_gene: TRBJ1-2
d_gene: .
abundance: .
CDR3aa: CASSLDPGVYGYTF
CDR3nt: TGCGCCAGCAGCTTGGATCCAGGGGTCTATGGCTACACCTTC

v_gene: TRBV11-2
j_gene: TRBJ1-1
d_gene: .
abundance: .
CDR3aa: CASSFVPGPTEAFF
CDR3nt: TGTGCCAGCAGCTTTGTGCCAGGCCCCACTGAAGCTTTCTTT

v_gene: TRBV7-2
j_gene: TRBJ2-2
d_gene: .
abundance: .
CDR3aa: CASSSFLAANTGELFF
CDR3nt: TGTGCCAGCAGCTCCTTTTTAGCGGCGAACACCGGGGAGCTGTTTTTT

v_gene: TRBV18
j_gene: TRBJ2-2
d_gene: .
abundance: .
CDR3aa: CASSPAGSGELFF
CDR3nt: TGTGCCAGCTCACCAGCAGGGTCCGGGGAGCTGTTTTTT

v_gene: TRBV5-4
j_gene: TRBJ2-4
d_gene: TRBD2
abundance: .
CDR3aa: CASSLVAGLAGGTEYF
CDR3nt: TGTGCCAGCAGCTTGGTGGCGGGACTAGCGGGAGGGACAGAGTACTTC

v_gene: TRBV4-2
j_gene: TRBJ1-5
d_gene: .
abundance: .
CDR3aa: CASSQSRDTRNQPQHF
CDR3nt: TGTGCCAGCAGCCAATCCCGGGACACCCGCAATCAGCCCCAGCATTTT

v_gene: TRBV29-1
j_gene: TRBJ2-1
d_gene: TRBD2
abundance: .
CDR3aa: CSVTSGSYNEQFF
CDR3nt: TGCAGCGTCACTAGCGGGAGTTACAATGAGCAGTTCTTC

v_gene: TRBV5-6
j_gene: TRBJ2-1
d_gene: .
abundance: .
CDR3aa: CASKRYNEQFF
CDR3nt: TGTGCCAGCAAGAGGTACAATGAGCAGTTCTTC

v_gene: TRBV9
j_gene: TRBJ1-2
d_gene: .
abundance: .
CDR3aa: CASSGSDSVVYGYTF
CDR3nt: TGTGCCAGCAGCGGATCAGATAGCGTCGTCTATGGCTACACCTTC

v_gene: TRBV3-1/TRBV3-2
j_gene: TRBJ2-7
d_gene: TRBD2
abundance: .
CDR3aa: CASSQDLLASGPSYEQYF
CDR3nt: TGTGCCAGCAGCCAAGATCTTTTAGCTAGCGGGCCCTCCTACGAGCAGTACTTC

v_gene: TRBV5-1
j_gene: TRBJ2-7
d_gene: TRBD2
abundance: .
CDR3aa: CATSFDKWGGYEQYF
CDR3nt: TGCGCCACCAGCTTTGACAAATGGGGGGGATACGAGCAGTACTTC

v_gene: TRBV9
j_gene: TRBJ1-6
d_gene: TRBD1
abundance: once
CDR3aa: CASSVEGTGLNSPLHF
CDR3nt: TGTGCCAGCAGCGTAGAAGGGACAGGGTTGAATTCACCCCTCCACTTT

v_gene: TRBV5-1
j_gene: TRBJ1-2
d_gene: TRBD1
abundance: .
CDR3aa: CASSAGQLLGLDDYTF
CDR3nt: TGCGCCAGCAGCGCGGGACAGCTCTTAGGCCTTGATGACTACACCTTC

v_gene: TRBV7-9
j_gene: TRBJ2-7
d_gene: TRBD2
abundance: .
CDR3aa: CASSLTSGTLYEQYF
CDR3nt: TGTGCCAGCAGCTTGACTAGCGGGACTCTCTACGAGCAGTACTTC

v_gene: TRBV7-9
j_gene: TRBJ2-5
d_gene: TRBD2
abundance: .
CDR3aa: CASSPQLAGVETQYF
CDR3nt: TGTGCCAGCAGCCCCCAACTAGCGGGAGTCGAGACCCAGTACTTC

v_gene: TRBV19
j_gene: TRBJ1-4
d_gene: TRBD1
abundance: few
CDR3aa: CASSSPGTGDEKLFF
CDR3nt: TGTGCCAGTAGTTCGCCCGGGACAGGAGATGAAAAACTGTTTTTT

v_gene: TRBV11-2
j_gene: TRBJ1-4
d_gene: .
abundance: .
CDR3aa: CASSLSGEKLFF
CDR3nt: TGTGCCAGCAGCCTCTCAGGGGAAAAACTGTTTTTT

v_gene: TRBV3-1/TRBV3-2
j_gene: TRBJ2-1
d_gene: TRBD2
abundance: .
CDR3aa: CASSQGEGLYNEQFF
CDR3nt: TGTGCCAGCAGCCAAGGGGAGGGCCTGTACAATGAGCAGTTCTTC

v_gene: TRBV4-1
j_gene: TRBJ2-5
d_gene: TRBD1
abundance: .
CDR3aa: CASSQSAAGQGAGTQYF
CDR3nt: TGCGCCAGCAGCCAATCTGCGGCGGGACAGGGGGCCGGGACCCAGTACTTC

v_gene: TRBV2
j_gene: TRBJ2-5
d_gene: .
abundance: .
CDR3aa: CASSEALQQETQYF
CDR3nt: TGTGCCAGCAGTGAAGCGCTACAGCAAGAGACCCAGTACTTC

v_gene: TRBV28
j_gene: TRBJ2-3
d_gene: TRBD1
abundance: .
CDR3aa: CASTSGQLTDTQYF
CDR3nt: TGTGCCAGCACCTCGGGACAGCTCACAGATACGCAGTATTTT

v_gene: TRBV10-3
j_gene: TRBJ1-1
d_gene: .
abundance: once
CDR3aa: CAIRGRGNTEAFF
CDR3nt: TGTGCCATCAGGGGCAGGGGGAACACTGAAGCTTTCTTT

v_gene: TRBV18
j_gene: TRBJ2-7
d_gene: TRBD1
abundance: .
CDR3aa: CASSPGQRSDSYEQYF
CDR3nt: TGTGCCAGCTCACCGGGACAGCGGTCCGACTCCTACGAGCAGTACTTC

v_gene: TRBV27
j_gene: TRBJ2-7
d_gene: TRBD1
abundance: .
CDR3aa: CASSPLTGQGAYEQYF
CDR3nt: TGTGCCAGCAGTCCTCTAACGGGACAGGGGGCTTACGAGCAGTACTTC

v_gene: TRBV28
j_gene: TRBJ2-7
d_gene: TRBD2
abundance: .
CDR3aa: CASGLTSAEISYEQYF
CDR3nt: TGTGCCAGCGGGTTGACTAGCGCTGAAATCTCCTACGAGCAGTACTTC

v_gene: TRBV9
j_gene: TRBJ2-1
d_gene: .
abundance: .
CDR3aa: CASSYGSPRRFF
CDR3nt: TGTGCCAGCAGCTACGGGAGCCCTAGGCGGTTCTTC

v_gene: TRBV3-1/TRBV3-2
j_gene: TRBJ2-1
d_gene: .
abundance: .
CDR3aa: CASSQGGRDSYNEQFF
CDR3nt: TGTGCCAGCAGCCAAGGAGGCAGAGATTCCTACAATGAGCAGTTCTTC